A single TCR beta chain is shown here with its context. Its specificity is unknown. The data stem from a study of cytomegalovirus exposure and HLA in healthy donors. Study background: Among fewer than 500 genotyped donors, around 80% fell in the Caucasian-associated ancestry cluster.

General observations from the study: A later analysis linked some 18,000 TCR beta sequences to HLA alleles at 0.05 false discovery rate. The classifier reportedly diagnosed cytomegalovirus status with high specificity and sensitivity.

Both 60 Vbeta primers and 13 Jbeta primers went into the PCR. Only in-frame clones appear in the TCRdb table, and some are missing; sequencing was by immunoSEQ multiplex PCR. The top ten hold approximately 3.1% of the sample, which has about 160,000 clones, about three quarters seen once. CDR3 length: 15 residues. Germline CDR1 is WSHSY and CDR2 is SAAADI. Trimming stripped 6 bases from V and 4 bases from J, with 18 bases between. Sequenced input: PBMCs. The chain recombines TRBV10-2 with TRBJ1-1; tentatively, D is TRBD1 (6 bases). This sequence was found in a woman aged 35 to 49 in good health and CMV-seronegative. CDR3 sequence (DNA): TGCGCCAGCAGGGACAGTCTCGTAGAGAGCACTGAAGCTTTCTTT. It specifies CASRDSLVESTEAFF.